Detailed here is one TCR beta chain. This clone was recorded once. The antigen it binds to is not known. Base qualities are not provided; no much larger clone lies one nucleotide away. The cohort consisted of 650 to 850 healthy bone marrow donors. At the time of sampling, all cohort members were nominally healthy, though unrecorded immune exposures were likely present. The donor was CMV seropositive and was included in the group of 300 or so seropositive cohort members. Every donor gave a peripheral blood sample, and the peripheral blood mononuclear cells from that sample were used for TCR beta sequencing. The Qiagen DNeasy Blood Extraction Kit was used to extract genomic DNA from the blood cell samples. The library was built by means of the immunoSEQ multiplex PCR assay. A mixture of 60 forward primers for TCR Vbeta segments and 13 reverse primers for TCR Jbeta segments was used in the multiplex PCR. Amplification of the CDR3 region of rearranged TCR beta genes was performed with a multiplex PCR assay on genomic DNA. Amplified TCR beta libraries were sequenced as 87-base-pair reads on the Illumina HiSeq System. The authors processed their data as follows. A later analysis tallied about 77 million unique TCR beta chains across the 666 repertoires, and about 12 million of those chains were shared by two or more donors. Raw reads were error-corrected and collapsed into unique sequences with a nearest-neighbor algorithm that merged closely related sequences to remove PCR and sequencing errors. V, D and J gene segments were assigned by aligning CDR3 sequences to IMGT reference sequences. For a sequence to be retained, a match of at least six nucleotides was required to both a V gene segment and a J gene segment. A rearrangement counted as productive if the CDR3 had no stop codons and remained in frame with V and J, and every other rearrangement counted as non-productive. CDR3 was defined by IMGT convention, running from the second conserved V-encoded cysteine to the conserved J-encoded phenylalanine. In an earlier analysis of roughly 580 of the donors, sequences lacking an unambiguous match to a single V gene segment were excluded. In an earlier analysis of approximately 610 of the donors, V segments were called functional above 56.7% productive rearrangements and were called segregating when the between-donor standard deviation exceeded 5%. To diagnose cytomegalovirus status from the catalog of TCR beta chain sequences, a statistical classification framework was built. V and J gene assignment, in a later analysis, came from comparing TCR nucleotide sequences with IMGT/GENE-DB human TR gene sequences. Using the TCRdist pipeline, a later analysis assigned CDR3 sequences along with most-parsimonious VDJ recombination scenarios. A later analysis defined each TCR beta chain by its CDR3 amino acid sequence plus V-gene family, and excluded reads lacking a unique V-gene family. As a way to deal with suspected cross-contamination and a sequencing artifact, a later analysis dropped approximately 590 nucleotide sequences that were highly shared and had low generation probability. In a later analysis, a clonal expansion index for each public chain was calculated from normalized within-repertoire ranks of inferred template counts. In a later analysis, generation probabilities were computed with a VDJ recombination model fitted to out-of-frame rearrangements, and the resulting probabilities were checked against IGoR. A later analysis scored TCR-TCR, TCR-HLA and TCR-CMV co-occurrence with hypergeometric tests, applying a repertoire-size bias correction to TCR pairs. False discovery rates were estimated in a later analysis by permuting HLA or CMV assignments 20 times. In a later analysis, co-occurring TCRs were grouped using DBSCAN, and TCRdist sequence similarity was added for clustering within HLA-allele-positive subsets. Repertoires with fewer than 30,000 or more than 120,000 public chains, plus five repertoires with anomalous nucleotide sharing, were excluded from co-occurrence clustering. This immuneACCESS table, as held by TCRdb, lists in-frame sequences with V and J called but not all clones. Of the missing ones, under half trace to an unresolved V gene in checked studies; the others have no known cause. That table gives V, J and clone size, and the DNA gave D and trimming. The sample table lists around 62,000 clones, 70% to 85% of them with a count of one. Of the sample, approximately 7.8% is held by the ten largest clones.

Including the terminal cysteine and phenylalanine, the CDR3 comprises 14 residues. The CDR3 DNA has 42 bases and is translated from base 1. Trimming costs V 1 base and J 0 bases, and their ends lie 4 bases apart. CDR1 is given as KGHSH and CDR2 as LQKENI, both from the germline V gene. These data originate in a study of cytomegalovirus exposure and HLA in healthy donors (dated 2017 in TCRdb). About the full investigation: In an earlier analysis of 587 of the donors, around 300 Gb of sequence data and some 120 million unique TCR beta sequences from 180 million or so T cells were reported. An early release that covered several hundred HLA-typed donors contained approximately 320 gigabases of sequencing data and tens of millions of unique TCR sequences. The genetic ancestry cluster associated with self-reported Caucasian donors included roughly 84% of the 300 to 450 genotyped donors. The study was designed to test whether signatures of past pathogen exposure could be identified by cataloging public T cell receptors. The study used immunosequencing to profile the T cell repertoires of 666 subjects and linked those repertoires to cytomegalovirus serostatus. Along with the roughly 610-subject first cohort, a separate validation cohort of over a hundred different subjects was used. To predict cytomegalovirus infection status, the study combined high-throughput TCR immunosequencing, statistical association of individual TCRs with disease status, and machine learning. To study patterns of TCR occurrence, a later analysis re-analyzed previously published TCR beta repertoires from several hundred donors and added high-resolution HLA genotyping. Rather than using new phenotypic data, the later analysis identified candidate immune exposures from TCR beta sequences and from how often those sequences occurred across donors. In an earlier analysis of 587 of the donors, high-throughput TCR beta sequencing was used to judge whether each TCR beta V gene segment behaved as functional or pseudogenic. Donor age, sex, ethnicity and CMV serostatus were compiled together with the repertoire data. A later genetic analysis took genome-wide SNP genotypes for about 65% of the roughly 670 donors and used that subset as a discovery cohort. All discovery cohort repertoires had been generated on a single sequencing platform. Class I and class II HLA loci were covered by the typing at four-digit resolution. The number of typed donors differed by locus: about 620-630 for A, B, C, DRB1 and DQB1; 500 to 550 for DQA1; over 600 for DPA1; and about 470 for DPB1. Because of strong linkage in the cohort, a few DR-DQ haplotypes were treated as single units for association and clustering. Among some 400 genotyped donors of the cohort, an average of approximately 200,000 unique TCR beta nucleotide sequences was sequenced per donor, of which about 18% were non-productive.

Here is what the overall study found, with its caveats: In this cohort, only TCR beta chains were sequenced, and detectable features were limited by the absence of alpha or paired-chain data. Some IMGT-functional V segments, including TRBV6-2 and TRBV6-3, could not be distinguished by the 87-base-pair reads and were therefore excluded. Broadly in line with IMGT annotations, most TCR beta V segments showed up in productive rearrangements about 87% or about 30% of the time in an earlier analysis of 450 to 600 of the donors. A further reported finding was that TCR beta sequences accurately predicted the HLA-A and HLA-B alleles for most subjects in the first cohort. According to the authors, the approach could potentially be generalized to other disease states and immunological phenotypes. While some public TCRs were present in many individuals, most TCR sequences turned up only very rarely across donors. Linkage disequilibrium might explain the correlated functional status among segregating V segments, but an unknown experimental factor could not be ruled out. The classifier was reported to diagnose cytomegalovirus status with high specificity and sensitivity in both the original cohort and the validation cohort. A later analysis reported that several top co-occurrence clusters appeared linked to parvovirus B19, influenza, CMV and Epstein-Barr virus. A later analysis found that TCR association rates varied across HLA loci, with DRB1 alleles showing the most associated TCRs and HLA-C alleles the fewest. The earlier analysis of fewer than 750 of the donors excluded about 16 rarely observed V segments, including chromosome 9 orphons, because counts were too low. Immune exposure information for the cohort was limited to CMV serostatus. When HLA alleles, especially DR and DQ, strongly co-occurred, TCR associations were difficult to assign to individual alleles. In the study, approximately 150 TCR beta chains were listed as associated with cytomegalovirus. In vitro tests confirmed that a few of the cytomegalovirus-associated TCR beta chains recognize cytomegalovirus antigens. Most CMV-associated TCR beta chains appeared to be HLA-restricted in a later analysis, and the HLA associations seemed to be driven largely by CMV exposure. In a later analysis, HLA-associated TCR beta chains showed more clonal expansion and lower generation probabilities than non-associated chains that were equally common. Because HLA typing was missing for some donors at each locus, association tests included only the typed subset. Specific HLA alleles were associated with 16,951 TCR beta sequences at a false discovery rate of 0.05 in a later analysis. V-gene and J-gene trimming of TCR beta chains was associated with a missense DCLRE1C variant in a later genetic analysis, and the association was replicated in an independent cohort. Compared with the approximately 670-donor mean, donors in an Asian-associated ancestry cluster had fewer N-insertions in productive TCRs, according to a later genetic analysis. The presence/absence analyses assumed that sequencing depth was roughly uniform across donors, and that assumption may not be true. The sequencing pipeline was judged likely to have produced a cluster of highly shared sequence variants as a technical artifact.

Sequencing was carried out using PBMCs. The clonotype originates from a man aged 55 to 70 in good health and CMV-seropositive. The chain couples TRBV18 to TRBJ1-3; the D gene assignment is ambiguous. The CDR3 region: CASSPQSSGNTIYF. The DNA sequence is as follows: TGTGCCAGCTCACCACAGAGCTCTGGAAACACCATATATTTT. The CDR3, completed at both ends by the reference TRBV18 and TRBJ1-3 genes, gives the full variable domain NAGVMQNPRHLVRRRGQEARLRCSPMKGHSHVYWYRQLPEEGLKFMVYLQKENIIDESGMPKERFSAEFPKEGPSILRIQQVVRGDSAAYFCASSPQSSGNTIYFGEGSWLTVV.